This entry lists 16 T cell receptor beta chains sequenced from one sample in a study of cytotoxic CD8 clonotypes in ibrutinib-treated CLL. TCRdb keeps only in-frame clones here, not all; method: immunoSEQ multiplex PCR. The sample has fewer than 400,000 clones, 67% seen once. The sequenced sample was PBMCs, obtained after 36 months of ibrutinib treatment. The origin of the receptors is a human donor with chronic lymphocytic leukemia.

This rearrangement joins TRBV27 to TRBJ2-5, with D possibly being TRBD1 or TRBD2 (7 bases each). This CDR3 is built from 15 residues. V was pared by 4 bases and J by 5 bases, with 17 bases between. Germline lookup yields CDR1 MNHEY and CDR2 SMNVEV (reference sequence). The CDR3 loop is CASSWGQPGGETQYF. As DNA, the CDR3 is TGTGCCAGCAGTTGGGGACAGCCGGGAGGTGAGACCCAGTACTTC.

This clone was picked up a small number of times. The chain is built from TRBV7-6 and TRBJ2-7, with D possibly matching TRBD1 (5 bases). Germline values: CDR1 SGHVS, CDR2 FNYEAQ. CDR3 length equals 12 residues. V gave up 5 bases and J gave up 6 bases, with 11 bases separating them. DNA for the CDR3: TGTGCCAGCAGCATATCAGGGTCCGAGCAGTACTTC. Protein product: CASSISGSEQYF.

This clone was picked up a small number of times. The CDR3, as DNA: TGTGCCAGCAGCCATCAAGACAGGAGGGGCTATGGCTACACCTTC. Protein: CASSHQDRRGYGYTF. The rearrangement uses TRBV5-4 and TRBJ1-2; a weak D match, TRBD1 (6 bases). V gave up 4 bases and J gave up 4 bases, with 17 bases separating them. The CDR3 is 15 residues long. Germline V gives CDR1 SGHNT, CDR2 YYREEE (reference sequence).

The rearrangement uses TRBV10-3 and TRBJ2-4; 9 nucleotides match TRBD1. J lost 3 bases, V lost 2 bases, and 5 bases had no gene match. The CDR3 has 16 residues. Germline values: CDR1 ENHRY, CDR2 SYGVKD. DNA for the CDR3: TGTGCCATCAGTGAGCTATGGACAGGGGTCAAAAACATTCAGTACTTC. This codes for CAISELWTGVKNIQYF.

The CDR3 coding sequence is TGCGCCAGCAGGTTGATAGCGGGGCAAGAGACCCAGTACTTC. Its protein is CASRLIAGQETQYF. The genes are TRBV5-1 and TRBJ2-5, with 8 bases aligning to TRBD2. The CDR3 has 14 residues. After removal of 5 bases from V and 2 bases from J, the junction contained 5 bases not matched to a gene. The germline CDR1 and CDR2 sequences are SGHRS and YFSETQ.

In this sample, this clone turned up a few times. The sample contains more than one DNA sequence encoding this CDR3. This chain uses TRBV6-5 with TRBJ2-7; a weak D match, TRBD2 (5 bases). The CDR3 totals 13 residues. Germline lookup yields CDR1 MNHEY and CDR2 SVGAGI. The V gene lost 3 bases and the J gene lost 0 bases, with 6 bases spanning the gap. As DNA, the CDR3 is TGTGCCAGCAGTTATCGGGGCTCCTACGAGCAGTACTTC. Residues: CASSYRGSYEQYF.

In this sample, this clone turned up a few times. This rearrangement joins TRBV5-6 to TRBJ1-5; 8 nucleotides match TRBD1. Germline CDR1 and CDR2: SGHDT and YYEEEE. V lost 2 bases and J lost 6; bases outside the gene matches: 7. The CDR3 is 15 amino acids. DNA of the CDR3: TGTGCCAGCAGCTTTTGGCAGGGGGCCTTTCAGCCCCAGCATTTT. Encoded protein: CASSFWQGAFQPQHF.

This rearrangement joins TRBV14 to TRBJ1-2; 8 positions agree with TRBD1. The V and J ends lost 3 bases and 4 bases, in that order; junction bases with no gene match: 7. Germline V gene data show CDR1 as SGHDN and CDR2 as FVKESK. CDR3 size: 15 residues. Here the CDR3 DNA reads TGTGCCAGCAGCCATAGGGACAGGAGCCTCTATGGCTACACCTTC. Protein sequence: CASSHRDRSLYGYTF. Variable domain in full (rest from reference TRBV14 and TRBJ1-2): EAGVTQFPSHSVIEKGQTVTLRCDPISGHDNLYWYRRVMGKEIKFLLHFVKESKQDESGMPNNRFLAERTGGTYSTLKVQPAELEDSGVYFCASSHRDRSLYGYTFGSGTRLTVV.

This clone was observed a few times. The chain links TRBV10-2 to TRBJ1-5; TRBD1 might be the D (5 bases). Germline-derived CDR1 and CDR2 are WSHSY and SAAADI. Between the trimmed V and J ends, which lost 6 bases and 3 bases, there was a span of 6 bases. The CDR3 runs 12 residues. Here the CDR3 DNA reads TGCGCCAGCAGAGGGGACAATCAGCCCCAGCATTTT. Translation: CASRGDNQPQHF.

In its sample, this clone was seen once. The J gene is TRBJ1-1, the V gene TRBV7-9, with D maybe TRBD1 (6 bases). With 3 bases removed from V and 5 bases from J, the gap between germline ends came to 10 bases. The CDR3 extends over 13 amino acids. Looked up from germline, CDR1 is SEHNR and CDR2 is FQNEAQ (reference sequence). CDR3 amino acids: CASSFPGDTEAFF. CDR3 bases: TGTGCCAGCAGCTTCCCAGGGGATACTGAAGCTTTCTTT.

Only a few counts were recorded for this clone. The rearrangement joins TRBV6-5 to TRBJ1-2; tentatively, D is TRBD1 (5 bases). CDR1 and CDR2 from the germline V gene are MNHEY and SVGAGI. The CDR3 consists of 15 residues. V dropped 6 bases and J dropped 3 bases, with 17 bases sitting between them. The CDR3 loop is CASSPPGRGDYGYTF. DNA of the CDR3: TGTGCCAGCAGCCCACCGGGAAGGGGTGACTATGGCTACACCTTC.

The chain employs TRBV18 and TRBJ2-3; perhaps TRBD1 as D (5 bases). Germline-derived CDR1 and CDR2 are KGHSH and LQKENI. Between the trimmed V and J ends, which lost 1 base and 2 bases, there was a span of 7 bases. This CDR3 is 14 amino acids long. The CDR3 here is CASSPRQNTDTQYF. DNA of the CDR3: TGTGCCAGCTCACCACGACAGAACACAGATACGCAGTATTTT.

In its sample, this clone was seen once. This chain joins TRBV19 and TRBJ2-5, with D maybe TRBD1 (5 bases). V gave up 0 bases and J gave up 5 bases, with 16 bases separating them. Germline V gene data show CDR1 as LNHDA and CDR2 as SQIVND (reference sequence). The CDR3 is 16 amino acids. The CDR3 DNA reads TGTGCCAGTAGTATAGATCCTCAGGGCCCCATCGAGACCCAGTACTTC. Translating it yields CASSIDPQGPIETQYF.

This clone was observed a handful of times. V is TRBV2 and J is TRBJ2-1; D not resolved. Trimming cost V 3 bases and J 9 bases, with 6 bases left between them. Germline V CDR1 and CDR2: SNHLY, FYNNEI. The CDR3 loop spans 11 amino acids. CDR3 coding DNA: TGTGCCAGCAGTGAGTTCGGTGAGCAGTTCTTC. Protein sequence: CASSEFGEQFF.

J is TRBJ2-7 and V is TRBV27, with TRBD2 matching 8 bases. V shed 0 bases, J shed 7 bases, and the junction held 8 bases outside the gene matches. The CDR3 totals 15 residues. Germline CDR1 MNHEY, CDR2 SMNVEV (reference sequence). In DNA form, the CDR3 reads TGTGCCAGCAGTTTATCCGGGACTAGGTTGAGGGAGCAGTACTTC. Residues: CASSLSGTRLREQYF.

The CDR3 reads CASSVASENEQFF. CDR3 nucleotides: TGTGCCAGCAGCGTAGCAAGCGAGAATGAGCAGTTCTTC. The chain recombines TRBV9 with TRBJ2-1; no firm D call. V shed 0 bases and J shed 7 bases, with 8 bases lying between them. CDR1 is SGDLS and CDR2 is YYNGEE in the germline V gene. The CDR3 sequence is 13 residues long.